Here is one T cell receptor (beta chain) with its context. Using its own MiXCR run on the 5' RACE reads, TCRdb lists one record per CDR3 protein. The table includes roughly 44,000 distinct CDR3 sequences, around 6% detected once. This sample was included in a study of neurological immune-mediated disorders. The sequence was collected from a woman in her forties in good health. The sample consisted of CD4+ T cells from blood.

CDR3 loop: CASSYIAGTSTDTQYF. The CDR3 DNA is TGTGCCAGCAGTTACATAGCGGGGACCAGCACAGATACGCAGTATTTT. V and J are TRBV6-2 or TRBV6-3 and TRBJ2-3, with TRBD2 matching 8 bases. V shed 2 bases, J shed 0 bases, and the junction held 4 bases outside the gene matches. The CDR3 contains 16 residues. The germline V gene encodes CDR1 MNHEY and CDR2 SVGEGT.